The 20 T cell receptor beta chains presented below share a single source sample, sequenced in a study of CD8+ T cells in alopecia areata. Scientists pooled cutaneous lymph node cells and sorted them on CD4, CD8alpha, NKG2D, NKG2ACE and other markers. The sequencing template was cDNA reverse transcribed from extracted RNA. Clones were read by immunoSEQ multiplex PCR, and TCRdb kept only the in-frame ones, dropping some. The repertoire consists of over 250,000 clones, none detected only once. Sample: CD4+ T cells sorted from a lymph node. These TCRs come from a C3H/HeJ mouse with alopecia areata. The mouse strain carries the MHC haplotype H2-k.

This clone has just a few counts. Genes and germline are mouse. Coverage ceases 4 residues before the CDR3 finishes, and the germline J gene fills in the end. Additional DNA sequences in this sample encode the identical CDR3. The chain recombines TRBV19 with TRBJ2-3, with 8 bases fitting TRBD2. Germline assignment: CDR1 FNHDT and CDR2 SITEND (reference sequence). V was clipped by 2 bases and J by 0 bases; unmatched bases: 2. This CDR3 is built from 15 residues. CDR3 sequence reads: CASSIWGVSAETLYF. The part of the CDR3 DNA that was read is TGTGCCAGCAGTATCTGGGGGGTTAGTGCAGAA.

This clone has only a few counts. Mouse gene names apply. The read stops 4 residues short of the end of the CDR3; the missing end is completed from the germline J gene. The chain has TRBV29 and TRBJ2-3; 7 bases align to TRBD2. CDR1 and CDR2 (germline): MSHET, SYDVDS. CDR3 size: 15 residues. V gave up 6 bases and J gave up 0 bases; unmatched junction bases: 6. The part of the CDR3 DNA that was read is TGTGCTAGCAGCATGACTGGGACTAGTGCAGAA. It specifies CASSMTGTSAE. The complete CDR3 protein is CASSMTGTSAETLYF. Filled out from reference TRBV29 and TRBJ2-3, the complete variable domain reads DMKVTQMPRYLIKRMGENVLLECGQDMSHETMYWYRQDPGLGLQLIYISYDVDSNSEGDIPKGYRVSRKKREHFSLILDSAKTNQTSVYFCASSMTGTSAETLYFGSGTRLTVL.

This clone came up a few times. Gene and germline names: mouse. The read falls 4 residues short of the CDR3 end, and the missing part is taken from the germline J gene. The V and J genes are TRBV19 and TRBJ2-1, with a tentative D call TRBD1 (7 bases). Germline CDR1 and CDR2: FNHDT and SITEND (reference sequence). The CDR3 totals 15 residues. Trimming left V 3 bases short and J 1 base short, with 11 bases between. The part of the CDR3 DNA that was read is TGTGCCAGCAGTAACTGGGACAGCAACTATGCT. This sequence encodes CASSNWDSNYA. In full, the CDR3 is CASSNWDSNYAEQFF.

This clone was counted between two and nine times. Gene names are the mouse ones. The read comes to an end 4 residues before the CDR3 does, leaving the germline J gene to fill in the end. This same CDR3 is encoded by further DNA sequences in the sample. The V gene is TRBV13-2, the J gene TRBJ2-3; 10 bases are a match to TRBD1. J lost 0 bases, V lost 5 bases, and 0 bases had no gene match. The CDR3 runs 14 residues. CDR1 and CDR2 (germline): NNHNN, SYGAGS (reference sequence). CDR3 residues: CASGGQGSAETLYF. The CDR3 bases that were read are TGTGCCAGCGGGGGACAGGGGAGTGCAGAA.

As concerns this clone: The genes are named according to mouse. The CDR3 end lies 4 residues beyond the end of the read and is filled in from the germline J gene. The chain has TRBV13-2 and TRBJ2-5; TRBD2 agrees at 11 bases. The CDR3 length is 14 residues. Germline V gene lookup returns CDR1 NNHNN and CDR2 SYGAGS (reference sequence). Partial CDR3 DNA: TGTGCCAGCGGTACGGGACTGGGGGAGGAC. It specifies CASGTGLGED. The whole CDR3 sequence is CASGTGLGEDTQYF.

Details on this clone: Gene labels here are mouse ones. The CDR3 end lies 3 residues beyond the end of the read and is filled in from the germline J gene. The chain recombines TRBV5 with TRBJ1-6; TRBD1 aligns across 7 bases. TRBJ1-6 is labeled an ORF, and its function is uncertain. With 5 bases clipped from V and 0 bases from J, the junction kept 10 bases outside the gene matches. The CDR3 contains 18 residues. Germline-derived CDR1 and CDR2 are LGHNA and YNLKQL (reference sequence). CDR3 in amino acids: CASSSVPGQYSYNSPLYF. CDR3 bases read: TGTGCCAGCAGCTCAGTCCCGGGACAGTATTCCTATAATTCGCCC.

In regard to this clone: Germline and genes here are mouse. The read ends 4 residues before the CDR3 terminus; that terminus is restored from the germline J gene. This chain uses TRBV13-1 with TRBJ2-3; TRBD1 matches 7 bases. Germline loops: CDR1 NSHNY, CDR2 SYGAGN. J was trimmed by 0 bases and V by 5 bases; bases with no gene match: 6. The CDR3 sequence is 15 residues long. The CDR3 region is CASRMTGSSAETLYF. The CDR3 bases that were read are TGTGCCAGCAGGATGACAGGGTCTAGTGCAGAA.

As to this clone: These gene names are mouse names. With the read ending 4 residues before the CDR3 end, the germline J gene is used to fill in that end. This chain links TRBV19 with TRBJ1-4; 12 nucleotides line up with TRBD1. This CDR3 is built from 15 residues. CDR1 and CDR2 from the germline V gene are FNHDT and SITEND (reference sequence). CDR3 region: CASSLPGQGAERLFF. The DNA read from the CDR3 is TGTGCCAGCAGTCTTCCGGGACAGGGGGCCGAA. The full variable domain, rest sourced from reference TRBV19 and TRBJ1-4, is GGIITQTPKFLIGQEGQKLTLKCQQNFNHDTMYWYRQDSGKGLRLIYYSITENDLQKGDLSEGYDASREKKSSFSLTVTSAQKNEMAVFLCASSLPGQGAERLFFGHGTKLSVL.

A word on this clone: Gene names and germline match the mouse. The read terminates 4 residues ahead of where the CDR3 ends, so the germline J gene completes it. The chain uses TRBV19 and TRBJ1-2; a possible D gene is TRBD1 (5 bases). Per the germline V gene, CDR1 is FNHDT and CDR2 is SITEND (reference sequence). This CDR3 comprises 14 residues. Between the trimmed V and J ends, which lost 2 bases and 4 bases, there was a span of 12 bases. The CDR3 region is CASSMRAGISDYTF. The sequenced CDR3 bases are TGTGCCAGCAGTATGAGAGCAGGGATCTCC.

As concerns this clone: Gene and germline names: mouse. With the read ending 4 residues before the CDR3 end, the germline J gene is used to fill in that end. The sample has other DNA sequences that encode this CDR3 too. This rearrangement joins TRBV31 to TRBJ2-2; 7 bases are a match to TRBD2. The CDR3 is 16 amino acids. Germline V gene data show CDR1 as GKSSPN and CDR2 as SITVG. Losses at the gene ends were 0 bases for V and 0 bases for J; bases not matched to a gene: 4. CDR3: CAWSLGLGANTGQLYF. The part of the CDR3 DNA that was read is TGTGCCTGGAGTCTAGGGCTGGGGGCAAACACCGGG.

This clone was detected only a few times. Here the gene names and germline are mouse. The read halts 4 residues ahead of the CDR3 end, with the missing end drawn from the germline J gene. This chain joins TRBV13-1 and TRBJ2-3, with 7 bases matching TRBD1. The germline V gene has CDR1 NSHNY and CDR2 SYGAGN. J lost 4 bases, V lost 3 bases, and 8 bases had no gene match. This CDR3 spans 15 amino acids. The DNA read from the CDR3 is TGTGCCAGCAGTGTCCTCCCGGGACAGTCAGAA. It specifies CASSVLPGQSE. The whole CDR3 protein is CASSVLPGQSETLYF.

This clone was seen more than once but under ten times. Mouse names are used for the genes. The read terminates 4 residues ahead of where the CDR3 ends, so the germline J gene completes it. This sample includes further DNA sequences coding for the same CDR3. V is TRBV13-1 and J is TRBJ2-5; TRBD1 matches 11 bases. The CDR3 has 15 amino acids. Germline assignment: CDR1 NSHNY and CDR2 SYGAGN. This CDR3 is CASSPGTGGRDTQYF. The DNA read from the CDR3 is TGTGCCAGCAGCCCCGGGACAGGGGGGCGAGAC.

Turning to this clone: Gene names and germline refer to mouse. Read coverage stops 4 residues before the CDR3 terminus; the germline J gene supplies the remainder. The V call is TRBV17, the J call TRBJ2-4; D might be TRBD1 (5 bases). The CDR3 is 14 residues long. Germline V gene data show CDR1 as MNHDT and CDR2 as YYDKIL. CDR3 in amino acids: CASSRRGRGNTLYF. CDR3 DNA, as far as it was read: TGTGCTAGCAGTAGAAGGGGAAGGGGAAAC.

This clone was seen a handful of times. Each gene name is a mouse one. Read sequence stops 4 residues before the CDR3 end, and the germline J gene provides the missing end. The same CDR3 can be traced to other DNA sequences in this sample. This chain joins TRBV13-3 and TRBJ2-5; D is possibly TRBD2 (7 bases). Germline values: CDR1 NNHDY, CDR2 SYVADS. This CDR3 has 15 residues. The CDR3 loop is CASSDARGGRDTQYF. The sequenced CDR3 bases are TGTGCCAGCAGTGATGCAAGGGGGGGACGAGAC.

This clone was seen more than once but under ten times. The gene symbols are mouse symbols. The DNA ends 4 residues before the CDR3 does, and the rest of the CDR3 is filled in from the germline J gene. The chain links TRBV29 to TRBJ2-5; the D gene is possibly TRBD1 (5 bases). The V end lost 6 bases, the J end lost 2 bases, and 15 bases lay between the germline ends. Germline assignment: CDR1 MSHET and CDR2 SYDVDS. This CDR3 spans 15 amino acids. CDR3 sequence reads: CASSTPQGGQDTQYF. Incomplete CDR3 DNA: TGTGCTAGCAGCACGCCTCAGGGCGGCCAAGAC.

There are a few counts of this clone. Gene labels here are mouse ones. The sequenced fragment ends 4 residues before the CDR3 boundary, so the rest is inferred from the germline J gene. The same CDR3 also results from other DNA sequences found in this sample. The chain carries TRBV13-2 and TRBJ1-1; TRBD1 is a possible D gene (6 bases). Germline V gene sequence: CDR1 NNHNN, CDR2 SYGAGS (reference sequence). This CDR3 comprises 14 residues. Trimming shortened V by 0 bases and J by 2 bases, and 8 bases separated the two germline ends. The sequenced CDR3 bases are TGTGCCAGCGGTGATGGGACAGCCAACACA. Its translation is CASGDGTANT. The full CDR3 is CASGDGTANTEVFF.

A word on this clone: Gene names are the mouse ones. The read terminates 4 residues ahead of where the CDR3 ends, so the germline J gene completes it. This chain joins TRBV13-2 and TRBJ2-5, with D perhaps matching TRBD1 (6 bases). The germline V gene has CDR1 NNHNN and CDR2 SYGAGS (reference sequence). The CDR3 has 13 residues. CDR3 residues: CASGGGGEDTQYF. The DNA read from the CDR3 is TGTGCCAGCGGAGGAGGGGGAGAAGAC.

On this clone: Genes and germline are mouse. The read halts 4 residues ahead of the CDR3 end, with the missing end drawn from the germline J gene. The chain couples TRBV13-1 to TRBJ2-3, with TRBD1 matching over 7 bases. Germline values: CDR1 NSHNY, CDR2 SYGAGN. The CDR3 spans 14 residues. V gave up 4 bases and J gave up 0 bases; unmatched junction bases: 2. Here the CDR3 reads CASSPGQSAETLYF. CDR3 DNA (partial): TGTGCCAGCAGTCCGGGACAGAGTGCAGAA.

On this clone itself: Mouse names are used for the genes. The CDR3 end is not reached by the read, which stops 4 residues before it; the germline J gene fills it in. The chain joins TRBV1 to TRBJ2-1, with TRBD1 identical over 11 bases. The V gene end was trimmed by 3 bases and the J gene end by 0 bases; junction bases not matched to a gene: 4. Germline lookup yields CDR1 NSQYPW and CDR2 LRSPGD (reference sequence). The CDR3 has 17 residues. CDR3 sequence reads: CTCSAPGQGDNYAEQFF. The DNA read from the CDR3 is TGCACCTGCAGTGCCCCGGGACAGGGGGATAACTATGCT. The entire variable domain, with the rest obtained from reference TRBV1 and TRBJ2-1, is as follows: VTLLEQNPRWRLVPRGQAVNLRCILKNSQYPWMSWYQQDLQKQLQWLFTLRSPGDKEVKSLPGADYLATRVTDTELRLQVANMSQGRTLYCTCSAPGQGDNYAEQFFGPGTRLTVL.

The table lists this clone with a few counts. The listed genes are named as in mouse. The missing CDR3 end, 4 residues past where the read stops, is filled in from the germline J gene. In the same sample, other DNA sequences code for this CDR3. The gene calls are TRBV19 and TRBJ2-2; D is uncertain. The CDR3 runs to 14 residues. The V gene lost 0 bases and the J gene lost 2 bases, with 5 bases spanning the gap. Looked up from germline, CDR1 is FNHDT and CDR2 is SITEND (reference sequence). CDR3 DNA (partial): TGTGCCAGCAGTATAGGAGGGAACACCGGG. Its protein product is CASSIGGNTG. The whole CDR3 reads CASSIGGNTGQLYF.